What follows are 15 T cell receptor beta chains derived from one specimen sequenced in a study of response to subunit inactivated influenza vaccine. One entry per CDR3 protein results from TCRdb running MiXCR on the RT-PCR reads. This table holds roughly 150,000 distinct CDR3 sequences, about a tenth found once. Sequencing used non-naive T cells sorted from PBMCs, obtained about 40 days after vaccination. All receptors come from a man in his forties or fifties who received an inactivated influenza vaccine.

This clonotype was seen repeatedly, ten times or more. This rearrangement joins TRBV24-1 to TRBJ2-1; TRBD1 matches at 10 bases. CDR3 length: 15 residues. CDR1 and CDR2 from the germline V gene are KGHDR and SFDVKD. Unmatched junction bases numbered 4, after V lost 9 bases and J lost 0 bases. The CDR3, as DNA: TGTGCCACCCGAGGACAGGGGGACTCCTACAATGAGCAGTTCTTC. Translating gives CATRGQGDSYNEQFF.

CDR3 sequence reads: CASSELAASYEQYF. In nucleotides, the CDR3 is TGTGCCAGCAGCGAACTAGCGGCCTCCTACGAGCAGTACTTC. The chain couples TRBV7-9 to TRBJ2-7; 8 bases map to TRBD2. CDR1 and CDR2 from the germline V gene are SEHNR and FQNEAQ (reference sequence). This CDR3 comprises 14 residues. J lost 0 bases, V lost 5 bases, and 3 bases had no gene match.

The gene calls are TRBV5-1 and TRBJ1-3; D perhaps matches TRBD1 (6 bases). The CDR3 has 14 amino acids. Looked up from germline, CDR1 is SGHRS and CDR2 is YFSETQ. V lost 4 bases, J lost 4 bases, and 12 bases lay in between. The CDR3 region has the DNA TGCGCCAGCAGCACAGGGACGAAAGGAAACACCATATATTTT. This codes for CASSTGTKGNTIYF.

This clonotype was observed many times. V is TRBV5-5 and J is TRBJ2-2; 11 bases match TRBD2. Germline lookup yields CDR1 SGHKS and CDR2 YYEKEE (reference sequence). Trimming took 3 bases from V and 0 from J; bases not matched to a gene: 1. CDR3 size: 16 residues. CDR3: CASSSGLAANTGELFF. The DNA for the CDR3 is TGTGCCAGCAGCTCGGGACTAGCGGCGAACACCGGGGAGCTGTTTTTT.

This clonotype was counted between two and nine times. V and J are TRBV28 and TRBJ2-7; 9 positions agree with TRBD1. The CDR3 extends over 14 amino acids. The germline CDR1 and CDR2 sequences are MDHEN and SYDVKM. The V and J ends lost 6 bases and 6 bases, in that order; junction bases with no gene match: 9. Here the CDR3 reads CASRKGQGRSEQYF. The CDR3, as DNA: TGTGCCAGCAGAAAGGGACAGGGAAGGTCCGAGCAGTACTTC.

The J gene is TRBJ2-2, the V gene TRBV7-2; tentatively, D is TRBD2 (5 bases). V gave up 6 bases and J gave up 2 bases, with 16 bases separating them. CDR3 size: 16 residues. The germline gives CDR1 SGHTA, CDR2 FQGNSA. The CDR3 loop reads CASSTMTIFNTGELFF. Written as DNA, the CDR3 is TGTGCCAGCAGTACGATGACTATTTTTAACACCGGGGAGCTGTTTTTT.

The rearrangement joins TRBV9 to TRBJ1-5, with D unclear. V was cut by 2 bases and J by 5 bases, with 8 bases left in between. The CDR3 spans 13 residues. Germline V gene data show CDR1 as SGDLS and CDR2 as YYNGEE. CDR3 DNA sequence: TGTGCCAGCAGCGTGGGTAGGGATCAGCCCCAGCATTTT. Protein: CASSVGRDQPQHF.

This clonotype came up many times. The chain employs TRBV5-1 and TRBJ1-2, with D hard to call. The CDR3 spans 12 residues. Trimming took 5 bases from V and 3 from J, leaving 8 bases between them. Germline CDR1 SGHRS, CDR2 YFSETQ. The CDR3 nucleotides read TGCGCCAGCAGGGAGTCAGACTATGGCTACACCTTC. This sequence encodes CASRESDYGYTF.

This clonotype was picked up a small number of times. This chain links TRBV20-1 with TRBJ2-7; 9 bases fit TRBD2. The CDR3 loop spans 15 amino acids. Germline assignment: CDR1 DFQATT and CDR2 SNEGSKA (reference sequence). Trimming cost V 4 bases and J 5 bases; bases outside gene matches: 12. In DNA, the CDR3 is TGCAGTGCTAAGGGGCTAGCGGGAACGATCGACGAGCAGTACTTC. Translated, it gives CSAKGLAGTIDEQYF.

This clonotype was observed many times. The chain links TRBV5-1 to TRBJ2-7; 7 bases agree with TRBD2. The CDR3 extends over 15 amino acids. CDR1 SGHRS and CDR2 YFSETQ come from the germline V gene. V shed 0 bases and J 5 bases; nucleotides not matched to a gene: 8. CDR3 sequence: CASSLGSAGANEQYF. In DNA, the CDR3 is TGCGCCAGCAGCTTGGGGTCGGCGGGAGCGAACGAGCAGTACTTC. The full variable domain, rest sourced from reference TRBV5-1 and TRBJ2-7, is KAGVTQTPRYLIKTRGQQVTLSCSPISGHRSVSWYQQTPGQGLQFLFEYFSETQRNKGNFPGRFSGRQFSNSRSEMNVSTLELGDSALYLCASSLGSAGANEQYFGPGTRLTVT.

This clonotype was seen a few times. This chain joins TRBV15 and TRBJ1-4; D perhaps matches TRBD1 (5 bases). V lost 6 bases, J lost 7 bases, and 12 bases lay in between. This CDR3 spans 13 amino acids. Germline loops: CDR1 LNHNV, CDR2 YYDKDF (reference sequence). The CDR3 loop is CATRGTWGEKLFF. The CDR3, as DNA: TGTGCCACCAGGGGGACCTGGGGTGAAAAACTGTTTTTT.

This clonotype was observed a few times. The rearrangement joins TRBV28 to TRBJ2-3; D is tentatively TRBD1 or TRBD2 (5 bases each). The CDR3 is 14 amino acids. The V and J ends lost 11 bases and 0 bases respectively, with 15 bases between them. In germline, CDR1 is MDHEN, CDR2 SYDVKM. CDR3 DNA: TGTGCCTGTTCCAGGGACCGAAGCACAGATACGCAGTATTTT. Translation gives CACSRDRSTDTQYF.

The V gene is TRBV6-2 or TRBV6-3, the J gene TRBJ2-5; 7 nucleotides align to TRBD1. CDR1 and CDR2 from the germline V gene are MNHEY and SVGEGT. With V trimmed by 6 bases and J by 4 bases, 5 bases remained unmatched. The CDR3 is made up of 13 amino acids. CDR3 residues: CASSRGQRETQYF. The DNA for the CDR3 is TGTGCCAGCAGCCGGGGACAGCGAGAGACCCAGTACTTC.

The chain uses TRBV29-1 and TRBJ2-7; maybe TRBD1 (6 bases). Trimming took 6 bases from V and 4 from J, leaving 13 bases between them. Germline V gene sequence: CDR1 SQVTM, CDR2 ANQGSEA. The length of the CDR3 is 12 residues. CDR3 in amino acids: CSVTGFRYEQYF. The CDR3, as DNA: TGCAGCGTCACAGGGTTCAGGTACGAGCAGTACTTC.

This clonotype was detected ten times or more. The CDR3 DNA follows: TGCGCCAGCAGCCTGGGGGTCGTATCCTCCTACGAGCAGTACTTC. As protein: CASSLGVVSSYEQYF. The chain couples TRBV5-1 to TRBJ2-7, with D perhaps given as TRBD1 or TRBD2 (5 bases each). Germline assignment: CDR1 SGHRS and CDR2 YFSETQ. Trimming cost V 4 bases and J 0 bases, with 14 bases left between them. The CDR3 has 15 amino acids.